The T cell receptor beta chain described here comes from a study of T cells in Graves' hyperthyroidism and ophthalmopathy. Stable Graves' hyperthyroidism denoted no ophthalmopathy progression over 18 months. Patients aged 18 to 65 had newly diagnosed hyperthyroidism that had lasted under 2 months. PBMCs were derived from more than 8 ml fresh peripheral blood. The CDR3 regions of TCR beta were amplified from RNA transcripts. During a first-round RT-PCR of the TCR CDR3, the HTBI primer set was used. In TCRdb, the multiplex PCR reads were re-called with MiXCR into one record per CDR3 protein. The table lists around 690,000 distinct CDR3 sequences, 17% of them singletons, with roughly a sixth in the top ten. The V and J ends lost 3 bases and 7 bases respectively, with 16 bases between them. In germline, CDR1 is SEHNR, CDR2 FQNEAQ (reference sequence). The CDR3 contains 14 residues.

This clonotype was obtained from a man between 50 and 59 years old with Graves' hyperthyroidism. This chain connects TRBV7-9 to TRBJ2-7, with D maybe TRBD1 (5 bases). What was sequenced was blood. This chain's CDR3 is CASSLTVDFREQYF. The CDR3 DNA sequence: TGTGCCAGCAGCTTGACAGTCGACTTTAGGGAGCAGTACTTC.